These 28 T cell receptor beta chains originate from one sample sequenced in a study of blood T cell repertoires in COVID-19. Here immunoSEQ multiplex PCR was the method, and the copy in TCRdb shows in-frame clones only, minus some. The sample contains about 210,000 clones, about 91% of which appear only once. Sequenced: peripheral blood. These receptors were taken from a man aged 25-40 years with acute or convalescent COVID-19.

J is TRBJ2-5 and V is TRBV29-1, with 9 bases lining up with TRBD2. The trim removed 4 bases at V and 5 bases at J, leaving 11 bases unmatched. This CDR3 spans 15 amino acids. The germline gives CDR1 SQVTM, CDR2 ANQGSEA. CDR3 amino acids: CSVVFGGGAWETQYF. CDR3 DNA: TGCAGCGTTGTGTTCGGCGGGGGGGCCTGGGAGACCCAGTACTTC.

The chain recombines TRBV6-5 with TRBJ2-5; D remains ambiguous. The CDR3 totals 12 residues. Trimming stripped 9 bases from V and 4 bases from J, with 12 bases between. Germline V gene lookup returns CDR1 MNHEY and CDR2 SVGAGI. Here the CDR3 reads CASQVARETQYF. CDR3 coding DNA: TGTGCCAGTCAGGTGGCTCGAGAGACCCAGTACTTC.

V usage is TRBV11-2 and J usage is TRBJ2-1, with D maybe TRBD2 (5 bases). This CDR3 is 15 amino acids long. From germline, CDR1 is SGHAT and CDR2 FQNNGV. V was trimmed by 0 bases and J by 9 bases, leaving 15 bases between them. CDR3 nucleotide sequence: TGTGCCAGCAGCTTAGATCGGGGAAGAGGAAGTGAGCAGTTCTTC. Translation: CASSLDRGRGSEQFF.

The rearrangement joins TRBV4-1 to TRBJ1-6, with D hard to call. The V gene lost 0 bases and the J gene lost 9 bases, with 6 bases spanning the gap. CDR3 length equals 13 residues. Germline V gene data show CDR1 as MGHRA and CDR2 as YSYEKL. CDR3 in amino acids: CASSQERLSPLHF. The CDR3 bases are TGCGCCAGCAGCCAAGAACGACTTTCACCCCTCCACTTT.

This sequence joins TRBV19 and TRBJ1-5; no firm D call. The germline V gene encodes CDR1 LNHDA and CDR2 SQIVND (reference sequence). Trimming removed 1 base at V and 0 bases at J, with 7 bases between. This CDR3 contains 15 residues. CDR3 bases: TGTGCCAGTAGTATAGGTAGCAATAGCAATCAGCCCCAGCATTTT. Translation: CASSIGSNSNQPQHF.

The chain employs TRBV5-1 and TRBJ2-1, with TRBD2 matching 8 bases. V was pared by 1 base and J by 10 bases, with 10 bases of the junction left unmatched. The CDR3 loop spans 15 amino acids. Germline V CDR1 and CDR2: SGHRS, YFSETQ. Here the CDR3 reads CASSLPGTGGGEQFF. The CDR3 nucleotides read TGCGCCAGCAGCTTGCCCGGGACGGGCGGGGGGGAGCAGTTCTTC. Variable domain in full (rest from reference TRBV5-1 and TRBJ2-1): KAGVTQTPRYLIKTRGQQVTLSCSPISGHRSVSWYQQTPGQGLQFLFEYFSETQRNKGNFPGRFSGRQFSNSRSEMNVSTLELGDSALYLCASSLPGTGGGEQFFGPGTRLTVL.

J is TRBJ2-7 and V is TRBV5-4; D might be TRBD1 (5 bases). Germline V CDR1 and CDR2: SGHNT, YYREEE (reference sequence). The CDR3 runs 13 residues. The V gene lost 4 bases and the J gene lost 2 bases, with 10 bases spanning the gap. The CDR3, as DNA: TGTGCCAGCAGCCGCGACAGTACCTACGAGCAGTACTTC. Its protein is CASSRDSTYEQYF.

The chain uses TRBV27 and TRBJ2-7, with 7 bases that match TRBD2. The CDR3 has 11 amino acids. Germline V gives CDR1 MNHEY, CDR2 SMNVEV (reference sequence). V shed 5 bases, J shed 7 bases, and the junction held 2 bases outside the gene matches. The CDR3 protein is CASSAGVEQYF. The CDR3 DNA follows: TGTGCCAGCAGTGCGGGGGTTGAGCAGTACTTC.

V gene TRBV2 combines with J gene TRBJ2-1; 16 positions agree with TRBD2. CDR3 length equals 21 residues. Germline assignment: CDR1 SNHLY and CDR2 FYNNEI. The V and J ends lost 6 bases and 2 bases, in that order; junction bases with no gene match: 16. This chain's CDR3 is CASRAGTSGRGSVSPYNEQFF. CDR3 in DNA: TGTGCCAGCAGGGCCGGGACTAGCGGGAGGGGTTCGGTTAGCCCCTACAATGAGCAGTTCTTC.

The chain has TRBV5-4 and TRBJ2-2; D not certain. V lost 2 bases, J lost 7 bases, and 18 bases lay in between. The length of the CDR3 is 16 residues. Germline V lookup: CDR1 SGHNT, CDR2 YYREEE (reference sequence). The chain's CDR3 is CASSFPQRPDGGELFF. The CDR3 DNA reads as TGTGCCAGCAGCTTCCCGCAGAGGCCCGACGGCGGGGAGCTGTTTTTT.

The chain is built from TRBV9 and TRBJ1-2, with D hard to call. The CDR3 contains 14 residues. V lost 0 bases and J 5 bases, leaving 11 bases between the germline ends. Per the germline V gene, CDR1 is SGDLS and CDR2 is YYNGEE. CDR3 in amino acids: CASSVGSGVYGYTF. Here the CDR3 DNA reads TGTGCCAGCAGCGTAGGTTCGGGAGTGTATGGCTACACCTTC.

The chain combines TRBV4-2 with TRBJ1-2; 8 nucleotides line up with TRBD1. The ends lost 4 bases at V and 4 bases at J; junction bases unmatched: 8. The CDR3 extends over 15 amino acids. Per the germline V gene, CDR1 is LGHNA and CDR2 is YNFKEQ. CDR3 residues: CASSLGQGDSYGYTF. The DNA of the CDR3 is TGTGCCAGCAGCCTCGGACAGGGTGATAGCTATGGCTACACCTTC.

The rearrangement links TRBV19 to TRBJ2-6; D not certain. The CDR3 is 11 residues long. Germline CDR1 is LNHDA and CDR2 is SQIVND (reference sequence). The CDR3 DNA follows: TGTGGGGCGCGCGGGGCCAACGTCCTGACTTTC. Translation gives CGARGANVLTF.

The rearrangement links TRBV5-1 to TRBJ1-5, with D possibly being TRBD1 (6 bases). The CDR3 is 13 residues long. Trimming removed 4 bases at V and 4 bases at J, with 9 bases between. The germline V gene has CDR1 SGHRS and CDR2 YFSETQ. The CDR3 region has the DNA TGCGCCAGCAGCGGAGGACAGAATCAGCCCCAGCATTTT. As protein: CASSGGQNQPQHF.

The count of this clone is one. The V and J genes are TRBV19 and TRBJ2-1, with TRBD2 identical over 7 bases. Unmatched junction bases numbered 7, after V lost 1 base and J lost 10 bases. Looked up from germline, CDR1 is LNHDA and CDR2 is SQIVND (reference sequence). The CDR3 loop spans 14 amino acids. CDR3 bases: TGTGCCAGTAGTATAGTGGGCGGGACTACGGAGCAGTTCTTC. Translating gives CASSIVGGTTEQFF.

The rearrangement links TRBV6-5 to TRBJ2-5; weak D call: TRBD1 (6 bases). There are 13 residues in the CDR3. CDR1 is MNHEY and CDR2 is SVGAGI in the germline V gene. The V and J ends lost 11 bases and 2 bases respectively, with 15 bases between them. The CDR3 DNA follows: TGTGCCCTAAGGGGGAGTGGGCAAGAGACCCAGTACTTC. As protein: CALRGSGQETQYF.

This clone was counted once. The V and J genes are TRBV28 and TRBJ1-1, with D tentatively TRBD1 (5 bases). Germline assignment: CDR1 MDHEN and CDR2 SYDVKM. This CDR3 comprises 14 residues. V shed 1 base and J shed 2 bases, with 8 bases lying between them. As DNA, the CDR3 is TGTGCCAGCAGTTTATTGGGGCAAAACACTGAAGCTTTCTTT. It encodes CASSLLGQNTEAFF.

The rearrangement links TRBV15 to TRBJ2-7; D is possibly TRBD2 (5 bases). The CDR3 has 15 amino acids. Trimming shortened V by 0 bases and J by 2 bases, and 11 bases separated the two germline ends. Germline loops: CDR1 LNHNV, CDR2 YYDKDF (reference sequence). CDR3 nucleotides: TGTGCCACCAGCAGAGATCAGCCGGGAACCTACGAGCAGTACTTC. Translating gives CATSRDQPGTYEQYF.

The chain employs TRBV5-6 and TRBJ2-5; D unresolved. There are 12 residues in the CDR3. CDR1 is SGHDT and CDR2 is YYEEEE in the germline V gene. V was trimmed by 2 bases and J by 4 bases, leaving 6 bases between them. CDR3 DNA: TGTGCCAGCAGCTTTTCCCGAGAGACCCAGTACTTC. It translates to CASSFSRETQYF. Together with reference TRBV5-6 and TRBJ2-5, the CDR3 gives the full variable domain: DAGVTQSPTHLIKTRGQQVTLRCSPKSGHDTVSWYQQALGQGPQFIFQYYEEEERQRGNFPDRFSGHQFPNYSSELNVNALLLGDSALYLCASSFSRETQYFGPGTRLLVL.

The chain couples TRBV5-1 to TRBJ1-1; D not certain. In germline, CDR1 is SGHRS, CDR2 YFSETQ. The CDR3 runs to 11 residues. Trimming shortened V by 0 bases and J by 8 bases, and 5 bases separated the two germline ends. DNA for the CDR3: TGCGCCAGCAGCTTGGGGGCCGAAGCTTTCTTT. This gives the protein CASSLGAEAFF.

The chain uses TRBV6-4 and TRBJ1-1, with 9 bases lining up with TRBD1. Germline V gives CDR1 MRHNA, CDR2 SNTAGT. The CDR3 covers 15 residues. The V gene end was trimmed by 6 bases and the J gene end by 1 base; junction bases not matched to a gene: 6. The DNA of the CDR3 is TGTGCCAGCAGGGAGACAGGGGGGCGGAACACTGAAGCTTTCTTT. Translation gives CASRETGGRNTEAFF.

J is TRBJ1-1 and V is TRBV7-2, with TRBD1 identical over 9 bases. The germline CDR1 and CDR2 sequences are SGHTA and FQGNSA. The CDR3 runs 18 residues. The V and J ends lost 5 bases and 3 bases, in that order; junction bases with no gene match: 16. The CDR3 loop is CASSTTGTGLVSDTEAFF. CDR3 in DNA: TGTGCCAGCAGCACAACCGGGACAGGGCTCGTTTCGGACACTGAAGCTTTCTTT.

The rearrangement joins TRBV28 to TRBJ1-2; 8 positions match TRBD1. Trimming cost V 6 bases and J 4 bases; bases outside gene matches: 7. The length of the CDR3 is 14 residues. CDR1 is MDHEN, CDR2 SYDVKM, per germline. CDR3 sequence (DNA): TGTGCCAGCAGCCGGGCAGGACAGGGCTATGGCTACACCTTC. It encodes CASSRAGQGYGYTF.

The chain employs TRBV6-5 and TRBJ1-2, with TRBD1 identical over 8 bases. In germline, CDR1 is MNHEY, CDR2 SVGAGI. The CDR3 is made up of 14 amino acids. Trimming removed 8 bases from V and 3 bases from J; junction bases left unmatched: 8. Here the CDR3 reads CASGSGTGYYGYTF. The CDR3 region has the DNA TGTGCCAGCGGATCCGGGACAGGTTACTATGGCTACACCTTC.

The chain carries TRBV11-2 and TRBJ2-2; weak D call: TRBD1 (6 bases). Trimming pared 3 bases from V and 1 base from J, leaving 12 bases between. Germline assignment: CDR1 SGHAT and CDR2 FQNNGV. This CDR3 has 16 amino acids. The chain's CDR3 is CASSFNQGMNTGELFF. CDR3 bases: TGTGCCAGCAGCTTTAATCAGGGGATGAACACCGGGGAGCTGTTTTTT.

V and J are TRBV4-1 and TRBJ2-7; perhaps TRBD2 as D (6 bases). V lost 4 bases to trimming and J lost 5 bases, with 6 bases between them. Germline-derived CDR1 and CDR2 are MGHRA and YSYEKL. The CDR3 totals 11 residues. The CDR3 sequence is CASSRGDEQYF. In DNA form, the CDR3 reads TGCGCCAGCAGCCGGGGGGACGAGCAGTACTTC.

The J gene is TRBJ2-1, the V gene TRBV11-1; 9 bases fit TRBD2. Germline trimming cut 0 bases from V and 9 bases from J; bases unmatched to any gene: 9. The germline gives CDR1 SGHAT, CDR2 FQDESV (reference sequence). There are 16 residues in the CDR3. The CDR3: CASSLASSGGQGEQFF. The CDR3 DNA sequence: TGTGCCAGCAGCTTAGCGTCCAGCGGGGGGCAGGGTGAGCAGTTCTTC.

The chain is built from TRBV28 and TRBJ2-2; D perhaps matches TRBD1 (5 bases). The CDR3 contains 18 residues. Germline CDR1 MDHEN, CDR2 SYDVKM. The ends were cut back, 6 bases at V and 2 bases at J, with 22 bases in the middle. The CDR3 sequence is CASSRQGWESRNTGELFF. The CDR3 region has the DNA TGTGCCAGCAGCCGTCAGGGTTGGGAAAGCCGAAACACCGGGGAGCTGTTTTTT.